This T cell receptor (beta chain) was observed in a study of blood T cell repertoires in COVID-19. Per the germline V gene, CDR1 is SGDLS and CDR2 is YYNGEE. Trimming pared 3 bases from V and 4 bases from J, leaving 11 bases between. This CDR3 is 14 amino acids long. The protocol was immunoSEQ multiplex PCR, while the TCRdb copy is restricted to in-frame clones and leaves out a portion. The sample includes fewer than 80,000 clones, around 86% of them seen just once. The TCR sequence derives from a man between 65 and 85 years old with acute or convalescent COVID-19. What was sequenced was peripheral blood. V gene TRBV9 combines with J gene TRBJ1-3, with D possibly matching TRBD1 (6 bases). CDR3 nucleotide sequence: TGTGCCAGCAGCGACAGGACAGCGGGAAACACCATATATTTT. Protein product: CASSDRTAGNTIYF.